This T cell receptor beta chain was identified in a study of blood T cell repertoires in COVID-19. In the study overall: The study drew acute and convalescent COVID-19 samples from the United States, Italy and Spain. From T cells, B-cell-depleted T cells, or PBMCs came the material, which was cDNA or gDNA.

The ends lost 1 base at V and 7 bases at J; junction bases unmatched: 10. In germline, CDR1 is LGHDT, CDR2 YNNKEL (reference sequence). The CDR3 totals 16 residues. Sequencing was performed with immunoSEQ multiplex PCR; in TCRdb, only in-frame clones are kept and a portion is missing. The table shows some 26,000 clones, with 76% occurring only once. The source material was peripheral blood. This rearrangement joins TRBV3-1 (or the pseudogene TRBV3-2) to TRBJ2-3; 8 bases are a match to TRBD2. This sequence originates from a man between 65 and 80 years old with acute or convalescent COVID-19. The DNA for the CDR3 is TGTGCCAGCAGCCAAGTAGGGGCGGGGGGATTCTATACGCAGTATTTT. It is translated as CASSQVGAGGFYTQYF.